The 22 T cell receptor beta chains listed next were all sequenced from one sample in a study of cytomegalovirus exposure and HLA in healthy donors. The PCR was carried out with 60 Vbeta primers and 13 Jbeta primers. Clones were sequenced by immunoSEQ multiplex PCR, and TCRdb holds only the in-frame ones, with some missing. Here the sample spans over 110,000 clones, roughly 80% being singletons. Sequencing used PBMCs. These receptors all come from a man aged 40-50 years in good health and CMV-seronegative.

The V gene is TRBV5-1, the J gene TRBJ1-2; 9 nucleotides match TRBD1. J gave up 4 bases and V 3 bases, and 4 bases lay outside the gene matches. This CDR3 comprises 14 residues. Germline CDR1 is SGHRS and CDR2 is YFSETQ. This chain's CDR3 is CASSSQTGGYGYTF. The DNA of the CDR3 is TGCGCCAGCAGCTCACAGACAGGGGGCTATGGCTACACCTTC.

This clone has more than one count but fewer than ten. V and J are TRBV5-8 and TRBJ1-4; 7 nucleotides align to TRBD1. The CDR3 runs to 14 residues. V shed 4 bases, J shed 8 bases, and the junction held 8 bases outside the gene matches. Looked up from germline, CDR1 is SGHTS and CDR2 is YDEGEE. In DNA form, the CDR3 reads TGTGCCAGCAGCCTCGACAGGGTTGGCGAAAAACTGTTTTTT. It specifies CASSLDRVGEKLFF. Full variable domain (remainder filled in from reference TRBV5-8 and TRBJ1-4): EAGVTQSPTHLIKTRGQQATLRCSPISGHTSVYWYQQALGLGLQFLLWYDEGEERNRGNFPPRFSGRQFPNYSSELNVNALELEDSALYLCASSLDRVGEKLFFGSGTQLSVL.

The chain joins TRBV5-1 to TRBJ1-2; 9 bases match TRBD1. This CDR3 spans 15 amino acids. In germline, CDR1 is SGHRS, CDR2 YFSETQ. V shed 0 bases, J shed 7 bases, and the junction held 7 bases outside the gene matches. The CDR3 DNA reads as TGCGCCAGCAGCTTGGAAGTAGGGACAGGGCTTGGCTACACCTTC. Its translation is CASSLEVGTGLGYTF.

This clone appeared a few times. The V call is TRBV9, the J call TRBJ2-7, with TRBD1 matching 8 bases. Looked up from germline, CDR1 is SGDLS and CDR2 is YYNGEE. The CDR3 consists of 15 residues. Germline trimming cut 4 bases from V and 4 bases from J; bases unmatched to any gene: 10. The CDR3, as DNA: TGTGCCAGCAGCCGAGCCGGGACAGGAGAGTACGAGCAGTACTTC. Its translation: CASSRAGTGEYEQYF. The full variable domain, completed using reference TRBV9 and TRBJ2-7, is DSGVTQTPKHLITATGQRVTLRCSPRSGDLSVYWYQQSLDQGLQFLIQYYNGEERAKGNILERFSAQQFPDLHSELNLSSLELGDSALYFCASSRAGTGEYEQYFGPGTRLTVT.

J is TRBJ2-1 and V is TRBV19; TRBD2 aligns across 8 bases. Germline CDR1 reads LNHDA; CDR2 reads SQIVND (reference sequence). This CDR3 spans 18 amino acids. The junction had 11 bases not matched to a gene; V was cut back by 0 bases and J by 4 bases. This chain's CDR3 is CASSIDLPGGPGYNEQFF. Here the CDR3 DNA reads TGTGCCAGTAGTATAGATTTACCGGGGGGGCCGGGATACAATGAGCAGTTCTTC. The full variable domain, rest sourced from reference TRBV19 and TRBJ2-1, is DGGITQSPKYLFRKEGQNVTLSCEQNLNHDAMYWYRQDPGQGLRLIYYSQIVNDFQKGDIAEGYSVSREKKESFPLTVTSAQKNPTAFYLCASSIDLPGGPGYNEQFFGPGTRLTVL.

J is TRBJ2-5 and V is TRBV4-3; 9 positions match TRBD1. Germline V lookup: CDR1 LGHNA, CDR2 YSLEER. The trim removed 0 bases at V and 5 bases at J, leaving 4 bases unmatched. The CDR3 length is 15 residues. CDR3 nucleotide sequence: TGCGCCAGCAGCCAAGATAGGACAGGGGAGGAGACCCAGTACTTC. It encodes CASSQDRTGEETQYF.

The V gene is TRBV7-9, the J gene TRBJ2-1, with TRBD2 identical over 8 bases. Germline lookup yields CDR1 SEHNR and CDR2 FQNEAQ (reference sequence). The CDR3 has 15 amino acids. V lost 5 bases, J lost 6 bases, and 9 bases stayed unmatched. The CDR3 DNA reads TGTGCCAGCAGCGCCGTTAGCGGGGCCGGCAATGAGCAGTTCTTC. Protein: CASSAVSGAGNEQFF. The variable domain in full, with the rest retrieved from reference TRBV7-9 and TRBJ2-1, is DTGVSQNPRHKITKRGQNVTFRCDPISEHNRLYWYRQTLGQGPEFLTYFQNEAQLEKSRLLSDRFSAERPKGSFSTLEIQRTEQGDSAMYLCASSAVSGAGNEQFFGPGTRLTVL.

CDR3 coding DNA: TGTGCCAGCACCACAGGTTCCGGCAATCAGCCCCAGCATTTT. This sequence encodes CASTTGSGNQPQHF. V gene TRBV6-5 combines with J gene TRBJ1-5, with D tentatively TRBD1 (5 bases). The CDR3 spans 14 residues. Germline CDR1 is MNHEY and CDR2 is SVGAGI. Trimming left V 7 bases short and J 2 bases short, with 12 bases between.

The genes are TRBV2 and TRBJ2-4; 9 bases are a match to TRBD1. Germline loops: CDR1 SNHLY, CDR2 FYNNEI. The CDR3 sequence is 16 residues long. The J segment lost 0 bases and the V segment lost 3 bases, leaving 3 bases of the junction unmatched. The chain's CDR3 is CASSEDRGEAKNIQYF. The CDR3 nucleotides read TGTGCCAGCAGTGAGGACAGGGGAGAAGCCAAAAACATTCAGTACTTC.

In its sample, this clone was seen many times. The CDR3 loop reads CASSNLETGELFF. CDR3 coding DNA: TGTGCCAGCAGTAACCTAGAGACCGGGGAGCTGTTTTTT. The chain joins TRBV6-1 to TRBJ2-2; D not resolved. Germline-derived CDR1 and CDR2 are MNHNS and SASEGT. V was shortened by 5 bases and J by 5 bases, with 9 bases between the two germline ends. The CDR3 spans 13 residues.

This clone was found once. The rearrangement uses TRBV5-6 and TRBJ1-6; unclear D gene. This CDR3 is built from 14 residues. CDR1 is SGHDT, CDR2 YYEEEE, per germline. V lost 3 bases and J 6 bases, leaving 10 bases between the germline ends. CDR3 nucleotides: TGTGCCAGCAGCTCGGAACGGGTTAATTCACCCCTCCACTTT. Translating gives CASSSERVNSPLHF.

The V call is TRBV27, the J call TRBJ1-6; D gene unclear. Germline lookup yields CDR1 MNHEY and CDR2 SMNVEV (reference sequence). Trimming left V 3 bases short and J 0 bases short, with 3 bases between. This CDR3 has 14 residues. CDR3 in DNA: TGTGCCAGCAGTTTGAGCTCCTATAATTCACCCCTCCACTTT. Its protein product is CASSLSSYNSPLHF.

The chain has TRBV9 and TRBJ1-3; maybe TRBD1 (5 bases). Trimming stripped 0 bases from V and 3 bases from J, with 10 bases between. CDR1 is SGDLS and CDR2 is YYNGEE in the germline V gene. This CDR3 has 15 residues. In nucleotides, the CDR3 is TGTGCCAGCAGCGTAGTCACGGGGGGTGGAAACACCATATATTTT. Its translation: CASSVVTGGGNTIYF.

J is TRBJ1-1 and V is TRBV6-5, with 11 bases that match TRBD1. This CDR3 has 14 residues. V shed 6 bases, J shed 4 bases, and the junction held 4 bases outside the gene matches. CDR1 MNHEY and CDR2 SVGAGI come from the germline V gene. CDR3 region: CASSLDRGPTEAFF. The DNA of the CDR3 is TGTGCCAGCAGCCTGGACAGGGGGCCCACTGAAGCTTTCTTT.

This chain joins TRBV5-1 and TRBJ1-1, with TRBD1 matching 9 bases. The CDR3 sequence is 13 residues long. Looked up from germline, CDR1 is SGHRS and CDR2 is YFSETQ. The V and J ends lost 4 bases and 8 bases, in that order; junction bases with no gene match: 6. The CDR3, as DNA: TGCGCCAGCAGCGAACAGGGGGCGTCCGAAGCTTTCTTT. Its protein is CASSEQGASEAFF.

This clone was counted between two and nine times. The V and J genes are TRBV30 and TRBJ2-1, with D perhaps matching TRBD2 (6 bases). The CDR3 is made up of 12 amino acids. V gave up 0 bases and J gave up 12 bases, with 12 bases separating them. Germline values: CDR1 GTSNPN, CDR2 SVGIG (reference sequence). The CDR3 reads CAWSVLVGGQFF. The CDR3 nucleotides are TGTGCCTGGAGTGTACTTGTGGGGGGGCAGTTCTTC.

This chain joins TRBV9 and TRBJ2-1, with 9 bases that match TRBD2. Germline values: CDR1 SGDLS, CDR2 YYNGEE. Germline trimming cut 2 bases from V and 4 bases from J; bases unmatched to any gene: 4. The CDR3 runs to 15 residues. For the CDR3, the DNA is TGTGCCAGCAGCGTGAGCGGGGGGCCATACAATGAGCAGTTCTTC. It codes for CASSVSGGPYNEQFF.

This chain uses TRBV11-2 with TRBJ1-1, with a possible D match to TRBD1 (5 bases). Trimming shortened V by 1 base and J by 2 bases, and 11 bases separated the two germline ends. The CDR3 is made up of 15 amino acids. Germline CDR1 reads SGHAT; CDR2 reads FQNNGV. The CDR3 sequence is CASSLVTGVNTEAFF. CDR3 DNA: TGTGCCAGCAGCTTAGTCACGGGGGTAAACACTGAAGCTTTCTTT.

The chain joins TRBV5-1 to TRBJ2-5, with TRBD2 matching over 13 bases. The ends lost 6 bases at V and 5 bases at J; junction bases unmatched: 7. The CDR3 contains 15 residues. Germline loops: CDR1 SGHRS, CDR2 YFSETQ. The CDR3 sequence: CASTLLAGGLETQYF. The CDR3 region has the DNA TGCGCCAGCACCCTACTAGCGGGGGGGCTTGAGACCCAGTACTTC.

The V call is TRBV11-2, the J call TRBJ2-3, with a tentative D call TRBD2 (6 bases). Trimming cost V 7 bases and J 7 bases, with 15 bases left between them. The CDR3 runs 13 residues. Looked up from germline, CDR1 is SGHAT and CDR2 is FQNNGV. The CDR3 sequence is CASTPWGENTQYF. The DNA of the CDR3 is TGTGCCAGCACCCCCTGGGGGGAGAATACGCAGTATTTT.

Only a few counts were recorded for this clone. The chain employs TRBV5-6 and TRBJ1-2; no firm D call. The CDR3 length is 16 residues. Trimming shortened V by 6 bases and J by 1 base, and 19 bases separated the two germline ends. CDR1 is SGHDT and CDR2 is YYEEEE in the germline V gene. The CDR3 DNA follows: TGTGCCAGCACCTCAACCACCCGGTCGAGTAACTATGGCTACACCTTC. It translates to CASTSTTRSSNYGYTF.

The V and J genes are TRBV5-6 and TRBJ1-2; weak D call: TRBD1 (6 bases). Germline V lookup: CDR1 SGHDT, CDR2 YYEEEE. V lost 2 bases to trimming and J lost 4 bases, with 12 bases between them. The CDR3 runs 14 residues. The CDR3 region has the DNA TGTGCCAGCAGCTTCGTGGACAGTAGCTATGGCTACACCTTC. This gives the protein CASSFVDSSYGYTF. The full variable domain, rest sourced from reference TRBV5-6 and TRBJ1-2, is DAGVTQSPTHLIKTRGQQVTLRCSPKSGHDTVSWYQQALGQGPQFIFQYYEEEERQRGNFPDRFSGHQFPNYSSELNVNALLLGDSALYLCASSFVDSSYGYTFGSGTRLTVV.